These T cell receptor beta chains were read from a single sample in a study of blood T cell repertoires in COVID-19. Only in-frame clones appear in the TCRdb table, and some are missing; sequencing was by immunoSEQ multiplex PCR. The data contain 130,000 to 150,000 clones, about 83% of them singletons. The specimen sequenced was PBMCs or T cells enriched from blood (not recorded which). Receptors originate from a woman between 45 and 65 years old who had been exposed to COVID-19. Both conserved end residues are part of each CDR3. Each record gives: V gene, J gene, clone size, D gene, CDR3 DNA, CDR3 protein. A D gene is named only where the DNA matches it firmly. Clone size, where shown, is once, few, many, or a class for clones that have expanded.

TRBV3-1/TRBV3-2	TRBJ1-6	once	-	TGTGCCAGCAGCCAAGACAGGGGTCATTCACCCCTCCACTTT	CASSQDRGHSPLHF
TRBV7-9	TRBJ1-1	-	-	TGTGCCAGCAGCCCGAACAGGGCTGAAGCTTTCTTT	CASSPNRAEAFF
TRBV6-2/TRBV6-3	TRBJ1-5	few	-	TGTGCCAGCAGTTACGGGGGAGGCGGCAATCAGCCCCAGCATTTT	CASSYGGGGNQPQHF
TRBV5-4	TRBJ2-3	-	-	TGTGCCAGCAGCCCGACCGGGACAATACTTACGCAGTATTTT	CASSPTGTILTQYF
TRBV19	TRBJ1-2	-	-	TGTGCCAGTAGTACCCCCAGGGGAGTAGAGAATGGCTACACCTTC	CASSTPRGVENGYTF
TRBV27	TRBJ1-1	-	-	TGTGCCAGCGCTAGGGGGGGGAACACTGAAGCTTTCTTT	CASARGGNTEAFF
TRBV11-2	TRBJ1-5	-	TRBD1	TGTGCCAGCAGCTTAGGGGGGACAGGTAATCAGCCCCAGCATTTT	CASSLGGTGNQPQHF
TRBV5-4	TRBJ1-4	-	TRBD1	TGTGCCAGCAGCCAGGGGGGAAGGGATGAAAAACTGTTTTTT	CASSQGGRDEKLFF
TRBV19	TRBJ2-1	-	-	TGTGCCAGTAGTATACAGGATCTTTACAATGAGCAGTTCTTC	CASSIQDLYNEQFF
TRBV4-1	TRBJ1-1	once	-	TGCGCCAGCAGCCAAGATGTAAGGGGCTTCACTGAAGCTTTCTTT	CASSQDVRGFTEAFF
TRBV5-1	TRBJ2-5	-	TRBD1	TGCGCCAGCAGCCTGGACAGGGGGAGGGAGACCCAGTACTTC	CASSLDRGRETQYF
TRBV11-3	TRBJ2-3	-	TRBD2	TGTGCCAGCAGCAACCCGCCGGGGGGTACGCAGTATTTT	CASSNPPGGTQYF
TRBV27	TRBJ2-6	-	TRBD1	TGTGCCAGCAGTTTATCCGGGACAGGGGGCCCTGGGGCCAACGTCCTGACTTTC	CASSLSGTGGPGANVLTF
TRBV7-3	TRBJ2-2	-	-	TGTGCCAGCAGCTTAAGGGCAGGCAACACCGGGGAGCTGTTTTTT	CASSLRAGNTGELFF
TRBV5-1	TRBJ1-2	-	-	TGCGCCAGCAGCTTACGGACAGATGCAACCTATGGCTACACCTTC	CASSLRTDATYGYTF
TRBV15	TRBJ1-6	few	-	TGTGCCACCAGCAGGGAGTTTAATTCACCCCTCCACTTT	CATSREFNSPLHF
TRBV7-2	TRBJ2-2	few	-	TGTGCCAGCAGCTCTGGAGGGCCGAACACCGGGGAGCTGTTTTTT	CASSSGGPNTGELFF
TRBV4-1	TRBJ1-3	few	TRBD1	TGCGCCAGCAGCCAAGCTCAGGGGGCTGTTGGAAACACCATATATTTT	CASSQAQGAVGNTIYF
TRBV9	TRBJ2-2	-	TRBD1	TGTGCCAGCAGCGGACAGGGTATAGGGACCGGGGAGCTGTTTTTT	CASSGQGIGTGELFF
TRBV7-2	TRBJ1-6	once	TRBD1	TGTGCCACCCGGACAGGGATAAATTCACCCCTCCACTTT	CATRTGINSPLHF
TRBV4-1	TRBJ2-3	once	-	TGCGCCAGCAGCCAAGAGCCTAGCCCGGTCGGGGATACGCAGTATTTT	CASSQEPSPVGDTQYF
TRBV4-1	TRBJ1-4	once	-	TGCGCCAGCAGCCAAACCGGGGGGGGGACTAATGAAAAACTGTTTTTT	CASSQTGGGTNEKLFF
TRBV7-2	TRBJ2-2	few	TRBD1	TGTGCCAGCAGCGAGAGGGGACAGGGAACCGGGGAGCTGTTTTTT	CASSERGQGTGELFF
TRBV6-5	TRBJ2-3	-	-	TGTGCCACCCTCGGGGGGCACACAGATACGCAGTATTTT	CATLGGHTDTQYF
TRBV19	TRBJ2-7	few	-	TGTGCCAGTACCGAGACAGTCGACGAGCAGTACTTC	CASTETVDEQYF
TRBV27	TRBJ1-2	-	TRBD1	TGTGCCAGCAGTTTATCGACAGGGGGCTATGGCTACACCTTC	CASSLSTGGYGYTF
TRBV27	TRBJ2-5	-	-	TGTGCCAGCAGTTATGATGCGAGGGCGACCCAGTACTTC	CASSYDARATQYF
TRBV27	TRBJ1-1	once	-	TGTGCCAGCAGTACAGGGTCTAGGGAAGCTTTCTTT	CASSTGSREAFF
TRBV3-1/TRBV3-2	TRBJ1-2	-	-	TGTGCCAGCAGCCAAGATGCAGGCAACTATGGCTACACCTTC	CASSQDAGNYGYTF
TRBV11-2	TRBJ1-1	few	TRBD1	TGTGCCAGCAGCTTGGCCTCAGGGGGCTCCACTGAAGCTTTCTTT	CASSLASGGSTEAFF
TRBV5-1	TRBJ1-1	-	-	TGCGCCAGCAGCTTGACGGGGAAAAGTACTGAAGCTTTCTTT	CASSLTGKSTEAFF
TRBV11-3	TRBJ1-1	-	-	TGTGCCAGCAGCTTAGATTCAGGCATGAACACTGAAGCTTTCTTT	CASSLDSGMNTEAFF
TRBV2	TRBJ1-1	-	-	TGTGCCAGCAGTGCGGAGGGAGGGACTGAAGCTTTCTTT	CASSAEGGTEAFF
TRBV7-2	TRBJ1-4	-	-	TGTGCCAGCAGCTCCGGCGGGACGGTTTCATCAAAACTGTTTTTT	CASSSGGTVSSKLFF
TRBV5-4	TRBJ2-3	-	TRBD1	TGTGCCAGCAGCCAGGACAGGGGGCCCCCAGATACGCAGTATTTT	CASSQDRGPPDTQYF
TRBV2	TRBJ2-3	-	-	TGTGCCAGCAGGCAGGATTTCACAGATACGCAGTATTTT	CASRQDFTDTQYF
TRBV6-5	TRBJ1-1	-	-	TGTGCCAGCAGTTACTCGGAGGGGACTGAAGCTTTCTTT	CASSYSEGTEAFF
TRBV5-4	TRBJ2-3	few	-	TGTGCCAGCAGCGCAACAGGAGATACGCAGTATTTT	CASSATGDTQYF
TRBV5-4	TRBJ2-2	-	-	TGTGCCAGCAGCTTCCCAAGGAGAGGGCACAAAAACACCGGGGAGCTGTTTTTT	CASSFPRRGHKNTGELFF
TRBV11-3	TRBJ2-1	-	TRBD2	TGTGCCAGCAGCTCGGGACTAGCGTGGGCCCCCCACAATGAGCAGTTCTTC	CASSSGLAWAPHNEQFF
TRBV30	TRBJ2-1	-	-	TGTGCCTGGAAGGGGCCAGACAATGAGCAGTTCTTC	CAWKGPDNEQFF
TRBV5-1	TRBJ2-6	-	TRBD1	TGCGCCAGCAGCTCCGGACGGGGACAGGGAGGGTCCGGGGCCAACGTCCTGACTTTC	CASSSGRGQGGSGANVLTF
TRBV5-1	TRBJ2-5	-	TRBD2	TGCGCCAGCAGCCCGTTGGGGGGGAGTCAAGAGACCCAGTACTTC	CASSPLGGSQETQYF
TRBV4-3	TRBJ1-2	-	TRBD1	TGCGCCAGCAGCCGAACAGGGGACTATGGCTACACCTTC	CASSRTGDYGYTF
TRBV3-1/TRBV3-2	TRBJ1-1	-	-	TGTGCCAGAGCGACAAACAGGCGGAACACTGAAGCTTTCTTT	CARATNRRNTEAFF
TRBV5-1	TRBJ2-2	-	TRBD2	TGCGCCAGCAGCTTCACTAGCGGGAGCGGCACCGGGGAGCTGTTTTTT	CASSFTSGSGTGELFF
TRBV11-2	TRBJ2-7	-	-	TGTGCCAGCAGATCCCCCCGACAGGTTACCTACGAGCAGTACTTC	CASRSPRQVTYEQYF
TRBV7-2	TRBJ2-4	once	-	TGTGCCAGCAGCTTAGTGGGGCTGGGGCTAGCCAAAAACATTCAGTACTTC	CASSLVGLGLAKNIQYF
TRBV19	TRBJ2-4	-	TRBD1	TGTGCCAGTAGTGCCGGGACAGTGATAGCCAAAAACATTCAGTACTTC	CASSAGTVIAKNIQYF
TRBV24-1	TRBJ1-5	-	-	TGTGCCACCAGTGATCACAGGGATAGCAATCAGCCCCAGCATTTT	CATSDHRDSNQPQHF
TRBV14	TRBJ2-7	few	TRBD2	TGTGCCAGCAGCCATCTCCCTCCGGGACTAGCGTATTACGAGCAGTACTTC	CASSHLPPGLAYYEQYF
TRBV19	TRBJ2-7	-	TRBD2	TGTGCCAGTAGTTCCGACCTACTAGCGGGAGGTTCCTACGAGCAGTACTTC	CASSSDLLAGGSYEQYF
TRBV29-1	TRBJ1-1	-	-	TGCAGCGTCGCAGGGTTGTCGGGCACTGAAGCTTTCTTT	CSVAGLSGTEAFF
TRBV10-2	TRBJ2-3	-	-	TGCGCCAGCAGTCGCCTGGACGGGTTGAGGGGGGATACGCAGTATTTT	CASSRLDGLRGDTQYF
TRBV5-4	TRBJ2-3	few	TRBD1	TGTGCCAGCAGCAATCGACAGGGGCGCACAGATACGCAGTATTTT	CASSNRQGRTDTQYF
TRBV7-2	TRBJ1-6	few	TRBD1	TGTGCCAGCAGTGGACAGGGGACTGCCTATAATTCACCCCTCCACTTT	CASSGQGTAYNSPLHF
TRBV3-1/TRBV3-2	TRBJ1-1	few	-	TGTGCCAGCAGCCGACCTTCAGGAGGAGCTTTCTTT	CASSRPSGGAFF
TRBV9	TRBJ2-7	few	-	TGTGCCAGCAGCGTGAGGCACGGCTACGAGCAGTACTTC	CASSVRHGYEQYF